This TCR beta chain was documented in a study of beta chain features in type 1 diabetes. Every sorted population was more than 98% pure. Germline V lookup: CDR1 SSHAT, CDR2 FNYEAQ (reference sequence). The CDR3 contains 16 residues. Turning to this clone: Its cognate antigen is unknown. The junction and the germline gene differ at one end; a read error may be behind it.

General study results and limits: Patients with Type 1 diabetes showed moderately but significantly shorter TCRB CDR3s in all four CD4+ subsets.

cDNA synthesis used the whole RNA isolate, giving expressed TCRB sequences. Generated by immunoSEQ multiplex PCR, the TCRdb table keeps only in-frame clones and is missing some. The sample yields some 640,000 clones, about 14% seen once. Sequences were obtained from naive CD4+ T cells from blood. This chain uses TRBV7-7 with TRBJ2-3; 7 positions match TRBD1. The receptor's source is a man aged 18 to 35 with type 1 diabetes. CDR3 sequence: CASSLGGGYVTDTQYF. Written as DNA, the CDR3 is TGTGCTAGCAGCTTAGGGGGCGGTTATGTCACAGATACCCAGTATTTT.